This T cell receptor (beta chain) stems from a study of post-analysis software for immune sequencing data. Study-level points and caveats: The normalized Chao1 diversity of multiple sclerosis patients was significantly lower than that of controls. Samples made in the same batch grouped tightly together by F measure. About five TRBV segments, including TRBV5-6, TRBV5-1 and TRBV20-1, were more frequent in patients than controls.

Of note for this clonotype: Its antigen is not known.

From germline, CDR1 is LGHNA and CDR2 YNFKEQ. Trimming took off 3 bases at V and 2 bases at J, with 13 bases between the two ends. The CDR3 contains 15 residues. Sequencing libraries made from TCR beta cDNA carried unique molecular identifiers. Yield was about 500,000 cDNA molecules from around 1 to 9.1 million T cells. From the PCR reads, TCRdb called clonotypes with MiXCR, one entry per CDR3 protein. Among about 460,000 distinct CDR3 sequences listed, under 55% were seen once. Source material: blood. The receptor comes from a girl between 10 and 17 years old with multiple sclerosis. The rearrangement joins TRBV4-2 to TRBJ2-5; D gene ambiguous. The CDR3 DNA reads as TGTGCCAGCAGCCAGGGAAACGGAGATCAAGAGACCCAGTACTTC. Residues: CASSQGNGDQETQYF.